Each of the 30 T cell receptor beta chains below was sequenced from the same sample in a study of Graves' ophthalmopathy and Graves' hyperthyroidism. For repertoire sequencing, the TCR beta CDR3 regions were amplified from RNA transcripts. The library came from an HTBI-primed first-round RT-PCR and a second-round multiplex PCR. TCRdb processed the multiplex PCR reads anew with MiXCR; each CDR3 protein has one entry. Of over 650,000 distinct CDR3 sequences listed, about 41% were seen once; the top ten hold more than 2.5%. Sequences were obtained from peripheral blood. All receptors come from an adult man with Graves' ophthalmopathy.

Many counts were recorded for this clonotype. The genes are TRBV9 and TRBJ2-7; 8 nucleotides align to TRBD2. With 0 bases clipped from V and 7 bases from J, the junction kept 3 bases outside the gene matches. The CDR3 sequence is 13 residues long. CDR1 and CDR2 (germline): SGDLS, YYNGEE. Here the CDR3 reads CASSVGGRNEQYF. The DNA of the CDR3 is TGTGCCAGCAGCGTAGGCGGGAGGAATGAGCAGTACTTC.

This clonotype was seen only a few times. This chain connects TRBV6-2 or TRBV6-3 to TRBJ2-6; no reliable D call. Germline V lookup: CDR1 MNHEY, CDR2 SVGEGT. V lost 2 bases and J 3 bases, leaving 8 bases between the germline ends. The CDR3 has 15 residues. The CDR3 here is CASSYRNFGANVLTF. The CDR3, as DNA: TGTGCCAGCAGTTACCGGAACTTTGGGGCCAACGTCCTGACTTTC.

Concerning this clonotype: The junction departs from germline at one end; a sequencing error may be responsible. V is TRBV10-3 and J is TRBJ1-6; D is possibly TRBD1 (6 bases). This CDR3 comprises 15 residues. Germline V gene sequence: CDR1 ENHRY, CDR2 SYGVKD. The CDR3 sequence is CASSSAGTRDSPLHF. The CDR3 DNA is TGTGCCAGCAGTTCTGCCGGGACACGGGATTCACCCCTCCACTTT.

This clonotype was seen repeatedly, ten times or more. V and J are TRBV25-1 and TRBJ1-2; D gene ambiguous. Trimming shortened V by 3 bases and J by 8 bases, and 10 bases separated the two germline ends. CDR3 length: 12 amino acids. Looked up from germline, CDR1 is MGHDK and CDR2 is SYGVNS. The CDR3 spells CASSDMNLGYTF. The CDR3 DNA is TGTGCCAGCAGTGACATGAACTTGGGCTACACCTTC.

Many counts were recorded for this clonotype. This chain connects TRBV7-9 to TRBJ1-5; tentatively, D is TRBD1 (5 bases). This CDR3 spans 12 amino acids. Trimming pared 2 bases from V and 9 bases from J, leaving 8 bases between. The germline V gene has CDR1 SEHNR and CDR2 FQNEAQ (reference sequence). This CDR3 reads CASSLTDRPQHF. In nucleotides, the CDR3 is TGTGCCAGCAGCTTAACCGACAGGCCCCAGCATTTT.

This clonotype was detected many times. In DNA, the CDR3 is TGCGCCAGCAGTGAGTCGGCTAGCGGGGATGAGACCCAGTACTTC. Protein sequence: CASSESASGDETQYF. This chain connects TRBV10-2 to TRBJ2-5; 9 nucleotides agree with TRBD2. Germline V gene sequence: CDR1 WSHSY, CDR2 SAAADI. The V segment lost 0 bases and the J segment 5 bases; nucleotides outside the gene matches: 4. The CDR3 loop spans 15 amino acids.

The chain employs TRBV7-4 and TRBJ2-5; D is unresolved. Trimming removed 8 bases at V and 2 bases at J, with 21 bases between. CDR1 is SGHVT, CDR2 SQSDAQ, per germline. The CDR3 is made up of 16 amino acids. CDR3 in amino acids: CASGFGVHRQQETQYF. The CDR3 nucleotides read TGTGCCAGCGGATTCGGCGTACATCGCCAGCAAGAGACCCAGTACTTC.

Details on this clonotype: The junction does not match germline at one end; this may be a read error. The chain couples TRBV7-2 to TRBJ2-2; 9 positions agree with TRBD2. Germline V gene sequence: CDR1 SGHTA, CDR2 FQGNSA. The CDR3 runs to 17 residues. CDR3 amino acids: CASSVATAGGPGGELFF. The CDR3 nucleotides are TGTGCCAGCAGCGTAGCTACGGCGGGAGGGCCGGGCGGGGAGCTGTTTTTT.

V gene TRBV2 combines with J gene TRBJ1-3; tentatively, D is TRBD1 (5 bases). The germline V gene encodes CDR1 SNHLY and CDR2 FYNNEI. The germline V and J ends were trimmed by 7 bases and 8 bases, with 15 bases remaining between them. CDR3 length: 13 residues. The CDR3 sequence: CASNGGGGYTIYF. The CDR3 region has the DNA TGTGCCAGCAATGGGGGGGGAGGCTACACCATATATTTT. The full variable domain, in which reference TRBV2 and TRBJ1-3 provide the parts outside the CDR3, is EPEVTQTPSHQVTQMGQEVILRCVPISNHLYFYWYRQILGQKVEFLVSFYNNEISEKSEIFDDQFSVERPDGSNFTLKIRSTKLEDSAMYFCASNGGGGYTIYFGEGSWLTVV.

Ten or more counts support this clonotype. The CDR3 is CASSDRFSGVQETQYF. For the CDR3, the DNA is TGTGCCAGCAGTGATAGATTCAGCGGGGTTCAAGAGACCCAGTACTTC. The J gene is TRBJ2-5, the V gene TRBV25-1, with TRBD2 identical over 7 bases. The length of the CDR3 is 16 residues. The J segment lost 2 bases and the V segment lost 3 bases, leaving 9 bases of the junction unmatched. CDR1 and CDR2 from the germline V gene are MGHDK and SYGVNS.

Here the CDR3 reads CASSRTTGYTGELFF. The CDR3, as DNA: TGTGCCAGCAGCCGTACGACAGGTTACACCGGGGAGCTGTTTTTT. The rearrangement links TRBV11-3 to TRBJ2-2; D might be TRBD1 (6 bases). Trimming took 5 bases from V and 3 from J, leaving 13 bases between them. CDR3 length: 15 residues. CDR1 is SGHNT, CDR2 YENEEA, per germline. The whole variable domain, remainder taken from reference TRBV11-3 and TRBJ2-2, is EAGVVQSPRYKIIEKKQPVAFWCNPISGHNTLYWYLQNLGQGPELLIRYENEEAVDDSQLPKDRFSAERLKGVDSTLKIQPAELGDSAVYLCASSRTTGYTGELFFGEGSRLTVL.

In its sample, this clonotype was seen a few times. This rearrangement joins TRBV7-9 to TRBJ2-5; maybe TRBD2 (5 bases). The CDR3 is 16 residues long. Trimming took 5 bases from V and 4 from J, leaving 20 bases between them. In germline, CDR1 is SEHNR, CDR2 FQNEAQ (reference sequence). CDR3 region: CASSPQGGPGIETQYF. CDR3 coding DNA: TGTGCCAGCAGCCCCCAAGGAGGACCGGGAATAGAGACCCAGTACTTC. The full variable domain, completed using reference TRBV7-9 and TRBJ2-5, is DTGVSQNPRHKITKRGQNVTFRCDPISEHNRLYWYRQTLGQGPEFLTYFQNEAQLEKSRLLSDRFSAERPKGSFSTLEIQRTEQGDSAMYLCASSPQGGPGIETQYFGPGTRLLVL.

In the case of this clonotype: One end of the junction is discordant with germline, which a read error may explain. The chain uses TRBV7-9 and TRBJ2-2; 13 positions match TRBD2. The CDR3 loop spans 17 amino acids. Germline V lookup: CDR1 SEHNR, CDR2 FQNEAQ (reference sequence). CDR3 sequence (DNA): TGTGCCAGCAGCTTAATCGGACTAGCGGGAGAAACCGGGGAGCTGCTTTTT. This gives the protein CASSLIGLAGETGELLF.

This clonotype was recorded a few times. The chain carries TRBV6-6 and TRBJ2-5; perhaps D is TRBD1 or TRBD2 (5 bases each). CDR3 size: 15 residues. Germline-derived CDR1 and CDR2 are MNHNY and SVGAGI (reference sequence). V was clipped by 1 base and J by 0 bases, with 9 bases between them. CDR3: CASSYLGRDQETQYF. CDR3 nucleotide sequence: TGTGCCAGCAGTTACTTGGGACGGGACCAAGAGACCCAGTACTTC.

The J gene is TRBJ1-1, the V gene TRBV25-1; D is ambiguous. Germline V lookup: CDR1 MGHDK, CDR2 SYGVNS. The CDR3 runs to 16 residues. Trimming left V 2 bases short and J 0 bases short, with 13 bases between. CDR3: CASSEGLDGVNTEAFF. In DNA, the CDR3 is TGTGCCAGCAGTGAAGGTCTTGACGGGGTGAACACTGAAGCTTTCTTT.

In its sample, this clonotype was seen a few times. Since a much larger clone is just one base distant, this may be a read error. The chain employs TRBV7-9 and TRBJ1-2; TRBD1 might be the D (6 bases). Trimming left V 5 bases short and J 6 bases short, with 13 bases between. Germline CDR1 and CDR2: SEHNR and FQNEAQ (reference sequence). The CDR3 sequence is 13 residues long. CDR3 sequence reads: CASSPRTDHGYTF. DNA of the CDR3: TGTGCCAGCAGCCCAAGGACAGACCATGGCTACACCTTC.

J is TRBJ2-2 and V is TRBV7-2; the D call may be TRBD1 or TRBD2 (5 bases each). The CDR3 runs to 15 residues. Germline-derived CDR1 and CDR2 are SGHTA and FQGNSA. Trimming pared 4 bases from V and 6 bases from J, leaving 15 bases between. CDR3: CASSWDRAGAGELFF. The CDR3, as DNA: TGTGCCAGCAGCTGGGACCGGGCCGGAGCCGGGGAGCTGTTTTTT.

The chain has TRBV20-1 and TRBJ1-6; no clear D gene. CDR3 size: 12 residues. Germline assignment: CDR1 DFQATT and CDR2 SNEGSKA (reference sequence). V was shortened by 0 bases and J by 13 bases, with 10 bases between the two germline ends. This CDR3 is CSARDRLSPLHF. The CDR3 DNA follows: TGCAGTGCTAGAGACAGGCTGTCGCCCCTCCACTTT.

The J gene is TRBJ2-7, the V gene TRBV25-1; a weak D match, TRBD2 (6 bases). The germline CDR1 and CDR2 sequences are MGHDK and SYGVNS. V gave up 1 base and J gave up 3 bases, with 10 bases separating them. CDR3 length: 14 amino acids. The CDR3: CASSESGGDYEQYF. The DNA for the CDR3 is TGTGCCAGCAGTGAATCGGGCGGGGACTACGAGCAGTACTTC.

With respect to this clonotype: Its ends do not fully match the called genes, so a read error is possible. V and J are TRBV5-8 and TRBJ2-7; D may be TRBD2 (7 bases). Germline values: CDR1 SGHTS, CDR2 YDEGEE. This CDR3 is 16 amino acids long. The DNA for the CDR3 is TGCGCCAGCAGCCAAGGAGCGGCGGGGGCCTCCTACGAGCAGTACTTC. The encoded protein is CASSQGAAGASYEQYF.

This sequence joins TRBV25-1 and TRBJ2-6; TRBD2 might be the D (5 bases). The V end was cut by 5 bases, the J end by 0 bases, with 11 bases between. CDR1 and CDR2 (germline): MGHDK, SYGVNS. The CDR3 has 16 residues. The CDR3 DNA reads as TGTGCCAGCAGTTTTGGCGCGGGCTCTGGGGCCAACGTCCTGACTTTC. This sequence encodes CASSFGAGSGANVLTF.

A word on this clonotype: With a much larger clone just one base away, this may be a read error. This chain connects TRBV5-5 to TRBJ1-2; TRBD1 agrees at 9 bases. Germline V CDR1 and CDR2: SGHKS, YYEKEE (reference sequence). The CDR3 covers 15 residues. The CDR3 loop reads CASSLAQGAEYGYTF. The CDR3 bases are TGCGCCAGCAGCTTGGCACAGGGGGCAGAGTATGGCTACACCTTC.

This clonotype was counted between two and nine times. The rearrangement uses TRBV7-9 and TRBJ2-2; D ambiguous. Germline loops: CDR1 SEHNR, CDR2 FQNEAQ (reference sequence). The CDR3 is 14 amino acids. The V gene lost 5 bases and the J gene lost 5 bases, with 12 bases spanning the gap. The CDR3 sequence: CASSHNKRTGELFF. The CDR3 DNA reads TGTGCCAGCAGCCATAACAAGAGGACCGGGGAGCTGTTTTTT.

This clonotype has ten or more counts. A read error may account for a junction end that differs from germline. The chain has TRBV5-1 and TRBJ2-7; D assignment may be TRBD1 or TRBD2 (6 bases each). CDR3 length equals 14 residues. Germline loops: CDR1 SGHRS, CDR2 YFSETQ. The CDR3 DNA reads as TGTGCCAGCAGCTTAGGGGGGACTTCCTACGAGCAGTACTTC. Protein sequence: CASSLGGTSYEQYF.

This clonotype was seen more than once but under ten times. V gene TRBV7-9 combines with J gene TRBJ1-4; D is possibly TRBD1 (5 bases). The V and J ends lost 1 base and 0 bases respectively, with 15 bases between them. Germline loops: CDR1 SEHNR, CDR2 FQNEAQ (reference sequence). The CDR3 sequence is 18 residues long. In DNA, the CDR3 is TGTGCCAGCAGCTTAGGGGGCCTTCTTTCTGCAACTAATGAAAAACTGTTTTTT. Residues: CASSLGGLLSATNEKLFF.

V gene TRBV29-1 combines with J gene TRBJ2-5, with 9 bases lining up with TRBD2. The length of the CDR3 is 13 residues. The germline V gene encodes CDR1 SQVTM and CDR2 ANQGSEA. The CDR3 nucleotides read TGCACCTGGCGGGAGGGGTCCCAAGAGACCCAGTACTTC. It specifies CTWREGSQETQYF.

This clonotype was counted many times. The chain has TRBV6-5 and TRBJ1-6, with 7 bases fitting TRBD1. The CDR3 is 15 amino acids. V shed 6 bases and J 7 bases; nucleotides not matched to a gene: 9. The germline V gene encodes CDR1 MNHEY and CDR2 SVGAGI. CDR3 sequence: CASSRRQGDNSPLHF. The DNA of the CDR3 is TGTGCCAGCAGCCGACGACAGGGCGACAATTCACCCCTCCACTTT.

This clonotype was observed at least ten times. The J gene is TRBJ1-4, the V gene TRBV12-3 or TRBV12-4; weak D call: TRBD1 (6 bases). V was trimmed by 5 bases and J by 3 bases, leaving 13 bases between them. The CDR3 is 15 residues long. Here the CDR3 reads CASSPTGLPNEKLFF. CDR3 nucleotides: TGTGCCAGCAGTCCAACAGGGCTCCCTAATGAAAAACTGTTTTTT.

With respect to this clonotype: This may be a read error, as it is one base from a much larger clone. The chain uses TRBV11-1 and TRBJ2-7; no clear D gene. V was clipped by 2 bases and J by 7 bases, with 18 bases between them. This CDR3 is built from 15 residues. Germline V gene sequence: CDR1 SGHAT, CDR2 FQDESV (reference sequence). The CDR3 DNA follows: TGTGCCAGCAGCTTAAGTACAGCATCGAGGTCTGAGCAGTACTTC. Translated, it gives CASSLSTASRSEQYF.

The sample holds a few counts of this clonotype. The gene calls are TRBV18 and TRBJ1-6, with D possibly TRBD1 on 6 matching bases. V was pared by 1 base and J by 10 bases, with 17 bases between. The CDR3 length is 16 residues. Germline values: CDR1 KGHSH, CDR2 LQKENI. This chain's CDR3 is CASSPLGAGQGSPLHF. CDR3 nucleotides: TGTGCCAGCTCACCACTGGGGGCAGGGCAAGGATCACCCCTCCACTTT.